This TCR beta chain is from a study of blood T cells in healthy people across ages. This clonotype showed up just a few times. Its antigen remains unknown. General study results and limits: CMV status of donors was not determined, possibly confounding expanded clonotype changes. PBMCs were not sorted, which prevented a conclusive comparison of naive versus antigen-experienced cells.

Germline CDR1 DFQATT, CDR2 SNEGSKA (reference sequence). Between the trimmed V and J ends, which lost 5 bases and 4 bases, there was a span of 14 bases. The CDR3 runs to 13 residues. The use of a sample-barcoded 5' primer and a J-beta primer mix characterized a second PCR of roughly 6 to 11 cycles. TCRdb re-called the 5' RACE reads with MiXCR, one entry per CDR3 protein. Of about 800,000 distinct CDR3 sequences listed, 25% are singletons. A further study also used this sample, focusing on T cells of mothers and their children. That publication notes: The authors added sample barcodes and 2-4 random nucleotides using the M1S primer of the second PCR. Over 8 million reads per mother and 2.5 million to 3 million per child were obtained.

The chain couples TRBV20-1 to TRBJ2-5; D ambiguous. This receptor was taken from a boy between 10 and 17 years old in good health. Sequencing input: blood. The CDR3 is CSAVPGPTETQYF. CDR3 bases: TGCAGTGCTGTACCGGGCCCCACAGAGACCCAGTACTTC.